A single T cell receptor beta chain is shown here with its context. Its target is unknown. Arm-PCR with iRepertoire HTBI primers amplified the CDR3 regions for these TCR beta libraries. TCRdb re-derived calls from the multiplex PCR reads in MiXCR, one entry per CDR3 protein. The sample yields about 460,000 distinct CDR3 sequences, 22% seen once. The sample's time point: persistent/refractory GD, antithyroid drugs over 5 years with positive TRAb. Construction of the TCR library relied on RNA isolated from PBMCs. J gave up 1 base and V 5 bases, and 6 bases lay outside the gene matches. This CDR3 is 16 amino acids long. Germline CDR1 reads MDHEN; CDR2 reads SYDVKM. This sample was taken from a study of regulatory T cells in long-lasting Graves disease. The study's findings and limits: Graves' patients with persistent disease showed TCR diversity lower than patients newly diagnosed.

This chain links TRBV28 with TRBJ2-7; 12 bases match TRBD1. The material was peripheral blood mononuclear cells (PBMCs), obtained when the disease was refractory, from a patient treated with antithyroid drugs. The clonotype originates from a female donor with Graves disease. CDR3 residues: CASSPPGQGASYEQYF. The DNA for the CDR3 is TGTGCCAGCAGTCCACCGGGACAGGGGGCTTCCTACGAGCAGTACTTC.